One T cell receptor beta chain is described in this entry. Germline loops: CDR1 SQVTM, CDR2 ANQGSEA. V was cut by 6 bases and J by 9 bases, with 15 bases left in between. The CDR3 totals 12 residues. Sequencing was performed with immunoSEQ multiplex PCR; in TCRdb, only in-frame clones are kept and a portion is missing. The repertoire holds some 90,000 clones, approximately 85% seen once, with about 25% in the top ten. The sample originates from a study of blood T cell repertoires in COVID-19. The TCR originated in a human donor in a cohort sampled during active COVID-19. Sequencing input: peripheral blood. The chain recombines TRBV29-1 with TRBJ2-4; D possibly corresponds to TRBD1 (6 bases). The CDR3 coding sequence is TGCAGCGTCGTTGGGGGCGCGAGCATTCAGTACTTC. It encodes CSVVGGASIQYF.